A selection of T cell receptor beta chains follows, all from one sample in a study of T cells after yellow fever vaccination. MiXCR, applied by TCRdb to the 5' RACE reads, yields one record per CDR3 protein. The sample lists around 500,000 distinct CDR3 sequences, about a fifth occurring once. Sequences were derived from PBMCs, sampled approximately 22 days after the first yellow fever vaccination. The receptors shown here come from a man aged 18 to 29 who received the YFV17D yellow fever vaccine. CDR3s include the opening cysteine and the closing phenylalanine or tryptophan.

v_call,j_call,cdr3_aa
TRBV2,TRBJ2-2,CASTAQGGETGELFF
TRBV15,TRBJ2-5,CATSRAVTAETQYF
TRBV4-3,TRBJ2-5,CASSEKRGVRSSQETQYF
TRBV11-1,TRBJ1-4,CASSLAEGGGPANEKLFF
TRBV28,TRBJ1-5,CASSFIGAGVQPQHF
TRBV11-2,TRBJ2-1,CASSFSPNNEQFF
TRBV20-1,TRBJ2-5,CSAREGRPQETQYF
TRBV2,TRBJ2-3,CASGTDQVSLADTQYF
TRBV12-3/TRBV12-4,TRBJ1-2,CASSLPPGVGYTF
TRBV2,TRBJ2-1,CASSEASEQFF
TRBV12-3/TRBV12-4,TRBJ1-1,CASTSEGRTEAFF